This TCR beta chain was recovered during a study of T cell responses to AZD1222 COVID-19 vaccine. Study-wide context: Second-dose recipients at about 4 or about 12 weeks were treated as one pooled group.

A note on this clone: The antigen remains undetermined.

Libraries were prepared by immunoSEQ multiplex PCR; TCRdb keeps only in-frame clonotypes and omits some of them. The repertoire holds more than 110,000 clones, with 90% as singletons. Findings and limits, study-wide: The donor group comprised mostly white British people and more females; the analysis possibly underestimated clonal diversity. There were repertoire samples only from the period after the peak T cell response.

This receptor was obtained from an adult in good health. The sequencing used peripheral blood, collected on day 0 of AZD1222 vaccination.

In DNA form, the CDR3 reads TGTGCCAGCAGTTTAAATGCGGGGACAGGGAACACTGAAGCTTTCTTT. It specifies CASSLNAGTGNTEAFF. The chain combines TRBV27 with TRBJ1-1; 8 bases are a match to TRBD1. V was clipped by 2 bases and J by 1 base; unmatched bases: 6. The CDR3 totals 16 residues. Germline V gives CDR1 MNHEY, CDR2 SMNVEV (reference sequence).